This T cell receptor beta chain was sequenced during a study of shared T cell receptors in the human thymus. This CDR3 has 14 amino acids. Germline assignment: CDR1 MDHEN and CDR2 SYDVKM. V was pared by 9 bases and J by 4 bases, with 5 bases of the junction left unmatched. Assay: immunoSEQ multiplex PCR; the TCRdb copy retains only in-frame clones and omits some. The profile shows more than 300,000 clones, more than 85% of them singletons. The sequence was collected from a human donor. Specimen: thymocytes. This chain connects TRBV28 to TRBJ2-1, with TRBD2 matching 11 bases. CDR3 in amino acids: CASQLAGVYNEQFF. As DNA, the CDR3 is TGTGCCAGTCAACTAGCGGGAGTTTACAATGAGCAGTTCTTC.